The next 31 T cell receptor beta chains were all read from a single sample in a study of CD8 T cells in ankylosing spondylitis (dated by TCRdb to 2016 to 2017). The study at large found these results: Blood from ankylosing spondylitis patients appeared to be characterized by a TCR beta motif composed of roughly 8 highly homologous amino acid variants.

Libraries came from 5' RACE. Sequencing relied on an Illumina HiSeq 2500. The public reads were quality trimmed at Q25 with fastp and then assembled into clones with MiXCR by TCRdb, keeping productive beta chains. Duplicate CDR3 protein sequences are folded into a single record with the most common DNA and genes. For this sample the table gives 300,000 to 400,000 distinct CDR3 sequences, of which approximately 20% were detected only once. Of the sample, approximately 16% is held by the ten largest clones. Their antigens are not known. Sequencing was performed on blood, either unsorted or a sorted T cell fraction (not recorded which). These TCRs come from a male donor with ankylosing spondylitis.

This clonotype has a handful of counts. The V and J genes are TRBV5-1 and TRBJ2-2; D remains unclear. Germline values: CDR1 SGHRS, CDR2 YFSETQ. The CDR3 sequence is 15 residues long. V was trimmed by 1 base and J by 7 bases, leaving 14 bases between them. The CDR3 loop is CASSLISRSYGELFF. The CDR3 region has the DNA TGCGCCAGCAGCTTGATTTCGCGGAGCTACGGGGAGCTGTTTTTT.

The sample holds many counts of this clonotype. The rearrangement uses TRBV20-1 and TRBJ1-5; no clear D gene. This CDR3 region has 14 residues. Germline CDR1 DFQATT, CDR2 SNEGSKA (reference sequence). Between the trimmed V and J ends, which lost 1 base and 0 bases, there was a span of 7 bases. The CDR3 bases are TGCAGTGCTAGAGGGGGTTATAGCAATCAGCCCCAGCATTTT. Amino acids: CSARGGYSNQPQHF.

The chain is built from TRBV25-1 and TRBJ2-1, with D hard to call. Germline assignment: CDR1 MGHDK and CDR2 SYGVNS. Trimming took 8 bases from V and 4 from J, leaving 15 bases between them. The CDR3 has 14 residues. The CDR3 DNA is TGTGCCAGCTGTCGCGCCGGCCAGTACAATGAGCAGTTCTTC. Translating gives CASCRAGQYNEQFF. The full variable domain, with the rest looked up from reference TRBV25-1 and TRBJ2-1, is EADIYQTPRYLVIGTGKKITLECSQTMGHDKMYWYQQDPGMELHLIHYSYGVNSTEKGDLSSESTVSRIRTEHFPLTLESARPSHTSQYLCASCRAGQYNEQFFGPGTRLTVL.

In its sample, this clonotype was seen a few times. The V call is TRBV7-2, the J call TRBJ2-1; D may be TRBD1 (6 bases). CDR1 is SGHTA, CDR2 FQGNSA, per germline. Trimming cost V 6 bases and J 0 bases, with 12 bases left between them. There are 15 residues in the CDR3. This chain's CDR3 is CASSSRGDSYNEQFF. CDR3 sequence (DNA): TGTGCCAGCAGTTCCAGGGGTGACTCCTACAATGAGCAGTTCTTC.

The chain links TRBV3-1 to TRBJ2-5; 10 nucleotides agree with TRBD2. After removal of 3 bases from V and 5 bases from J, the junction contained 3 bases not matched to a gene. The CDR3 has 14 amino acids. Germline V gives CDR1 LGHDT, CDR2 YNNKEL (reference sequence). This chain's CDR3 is CASSHASGSETQYF. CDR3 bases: TGTGCCAGCAGCCACGCTAGCGGGAGCGAGACCCAGTACTTC.

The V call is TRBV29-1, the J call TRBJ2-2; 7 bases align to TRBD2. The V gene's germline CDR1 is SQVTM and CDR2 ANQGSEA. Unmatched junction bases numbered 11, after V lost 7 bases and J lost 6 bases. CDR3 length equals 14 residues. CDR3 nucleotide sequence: TGCAGCGCAGCCTCAAGGGAGGGTTCCGGGGAGCTGTTTTTT. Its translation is CSAASREGSGELFF.

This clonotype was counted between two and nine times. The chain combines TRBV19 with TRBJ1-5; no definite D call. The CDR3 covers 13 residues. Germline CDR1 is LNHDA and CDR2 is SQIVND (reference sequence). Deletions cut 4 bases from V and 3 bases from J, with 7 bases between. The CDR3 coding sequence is TGTGCCAGTAGTAGTCAGATCAATCAGCCCCAGCATTTT. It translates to CASSSQINQPQHF.

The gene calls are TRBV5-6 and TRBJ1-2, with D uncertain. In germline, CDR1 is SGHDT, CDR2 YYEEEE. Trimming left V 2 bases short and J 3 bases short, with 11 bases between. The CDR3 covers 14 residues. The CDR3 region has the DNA TGTGCCAGCAGCTTAGTACAGAGGGACTATGGCTACACCTTC. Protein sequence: CASSLVQRDYGYTF.

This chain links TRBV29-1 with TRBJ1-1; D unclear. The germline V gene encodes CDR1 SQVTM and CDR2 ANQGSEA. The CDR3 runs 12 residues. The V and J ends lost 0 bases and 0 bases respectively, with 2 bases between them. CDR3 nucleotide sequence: TGCAGCGTTGAAGAGATGAACACTGAAGCTTTCTTT. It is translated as CSVEEMNTEAFF.

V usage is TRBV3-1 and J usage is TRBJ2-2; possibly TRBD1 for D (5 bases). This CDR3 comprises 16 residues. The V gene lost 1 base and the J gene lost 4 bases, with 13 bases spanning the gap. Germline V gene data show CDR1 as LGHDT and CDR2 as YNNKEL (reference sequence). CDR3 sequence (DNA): TGTGCCAGCAGCCAAGGGACATTAGCCTCCACCGGGGAGCTGTTTTTT. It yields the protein CASSQGTLASTGELFF.

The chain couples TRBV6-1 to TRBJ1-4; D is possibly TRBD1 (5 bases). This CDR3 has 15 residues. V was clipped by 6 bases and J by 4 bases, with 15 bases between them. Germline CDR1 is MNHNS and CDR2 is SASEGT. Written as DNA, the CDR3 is TGTGCCAGCAGCCCACGGGGGGTTCGTAATGAAAAACTGTTTTTT. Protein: CASSPRGVRNEKLFF.

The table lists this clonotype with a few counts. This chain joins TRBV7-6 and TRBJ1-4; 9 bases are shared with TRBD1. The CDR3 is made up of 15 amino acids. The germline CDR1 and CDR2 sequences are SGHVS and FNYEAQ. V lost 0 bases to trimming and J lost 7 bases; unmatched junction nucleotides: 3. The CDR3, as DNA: TGTGCCAGCAGCTTAGCCCCGGGACAGGGTGAAAAACTGTTTTTT. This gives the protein CASSLAPGQGEKLFF.

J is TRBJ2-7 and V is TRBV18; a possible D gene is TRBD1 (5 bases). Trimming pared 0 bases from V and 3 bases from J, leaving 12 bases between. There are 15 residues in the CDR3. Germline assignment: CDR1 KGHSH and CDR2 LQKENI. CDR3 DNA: TGTGCCAGCTCACCACCGAACAGGAAAAACTACGAGCAGTACTTC. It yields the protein CASSPPNRKNYEQYF.

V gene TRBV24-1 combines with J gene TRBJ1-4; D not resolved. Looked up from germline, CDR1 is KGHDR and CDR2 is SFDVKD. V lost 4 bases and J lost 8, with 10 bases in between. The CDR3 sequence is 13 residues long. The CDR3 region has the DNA TGTGCCACCAGTGACCAGTCTTGGGAAAAACTGTTTTTT. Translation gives CATSDQSWEKLFF.

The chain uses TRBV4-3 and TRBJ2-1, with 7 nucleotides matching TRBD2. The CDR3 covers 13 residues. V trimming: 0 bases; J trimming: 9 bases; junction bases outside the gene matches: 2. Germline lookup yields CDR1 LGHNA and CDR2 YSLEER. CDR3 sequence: CASSQESGGEQFF. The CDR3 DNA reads TGCGCCAGCAGCCAAGAATCGGGGGGTGAGCAGTTCTTC.

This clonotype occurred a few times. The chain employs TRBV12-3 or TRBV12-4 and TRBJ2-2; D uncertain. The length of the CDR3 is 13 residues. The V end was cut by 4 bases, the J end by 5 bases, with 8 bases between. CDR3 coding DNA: TGTGCCAGCAGTTCGTGGCCGACCGGGGAGCTGTTTTTT. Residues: CASSSWPTGELFF.

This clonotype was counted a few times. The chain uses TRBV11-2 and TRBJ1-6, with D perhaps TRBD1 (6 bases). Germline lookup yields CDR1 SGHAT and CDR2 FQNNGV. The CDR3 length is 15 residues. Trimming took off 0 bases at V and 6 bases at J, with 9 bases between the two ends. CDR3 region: CASSLEWGANSPLHF. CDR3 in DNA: TGTGCCAGCAGCTTAGAGTGGGGGGCTAATTCACCCCTCCACTTT.

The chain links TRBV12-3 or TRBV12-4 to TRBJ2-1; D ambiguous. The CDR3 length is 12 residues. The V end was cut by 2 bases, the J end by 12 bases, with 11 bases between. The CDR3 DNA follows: TGTGCCAGCAGTTTAAACAGTCCGCGGCAGTTCTTC. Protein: CASSLNSPRQFF.

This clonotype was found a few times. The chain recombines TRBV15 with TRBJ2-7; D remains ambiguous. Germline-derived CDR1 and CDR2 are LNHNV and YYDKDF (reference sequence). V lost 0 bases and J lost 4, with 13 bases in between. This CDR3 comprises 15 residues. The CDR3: CATSRDILGSYEQYF. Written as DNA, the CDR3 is TGTGCCACCAGCAGAGATATACTGGGTTCGTACGAGCAGTACTTC. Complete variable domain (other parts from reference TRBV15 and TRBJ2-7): DAMVIQNPRYQVTQFGKPVTLSCSQTLNHNVMYWYQQKSSQAPKLLFHYYDKDFNNEADTPDNFQSRRPNTSFCFLDIRSPGLGDTAMYLCATSRDILGSYEQYFGPGTRLTVT.

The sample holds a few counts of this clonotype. The chain's CDR3 is CARFGTSGNSGELFF. The CDR3 DNA reads TGTGCCAGGTTCGGGACTAGCGGGAATTCCGGGGAGCTGTTTTTT. The chain links TRBV6-1 to TRBJ2-2; TRBD2 aligns across 13 bases. The CDR3 loop spans 15 amino acids. The germline CDR1 and CDR2 sequences are MNHNS and SASEGT. V lost 9 bases, J lost 6 bases, and 7 bases stayed unmatched.

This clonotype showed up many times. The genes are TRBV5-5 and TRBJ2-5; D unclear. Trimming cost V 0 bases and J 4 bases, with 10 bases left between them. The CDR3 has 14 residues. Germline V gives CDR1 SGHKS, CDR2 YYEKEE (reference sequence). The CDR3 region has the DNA TGTGCCAGCAGCTTGGCCCCTCAGTCAGAGACCCAGTACTTC. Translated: CASSLAPQSETQYF.

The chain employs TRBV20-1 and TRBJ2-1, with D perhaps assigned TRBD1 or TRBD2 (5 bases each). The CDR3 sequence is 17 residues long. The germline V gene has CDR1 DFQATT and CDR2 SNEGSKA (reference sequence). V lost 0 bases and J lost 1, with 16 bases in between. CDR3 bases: TGCAGTGCTAGAGATGGGGGACGGGACCCATCCTACAATGAGCAGTTCTTC. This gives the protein CSARDGGRDPSYNEQFF.

The DNA of the CDR3 is TGTGCCAGCAGTTTAAGTTTGGGAACTAATGAAAAACTGTTTTTT. Protein sequence: CASSLSLGTNEKLFF. The chain combines TRBV28 with TRBJ1-4; D is ambiguous. The CDR3 has 15 residues. Per germline, CDR1 MDHEN and CDR2 SYDVKM. V lost 2 bases, J lost 1 base, and 8 bases lay in between. The full variable domain, in which reference TRBV28 and TRBJ1-4 provide the parts outside the CDR3, is DVKVTQSSRYLVKRTGEKVFLECVQDMDHENMFWYRQDPGLGLRLIYFSYDVKMKEKGDIPEGYSVSREKKERFSLILESASTNQTSMYLCASSLSLGTNEKLFFGSGTQLSVL.

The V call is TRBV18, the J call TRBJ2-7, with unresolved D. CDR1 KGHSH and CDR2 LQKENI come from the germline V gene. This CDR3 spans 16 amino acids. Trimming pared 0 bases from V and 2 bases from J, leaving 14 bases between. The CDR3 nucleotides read TGTGCCAGCTCACCACCCTCTGGGTCGGACCCCTACGAGCAGTACTTC. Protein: CASSPPSGSDPYEQYF.

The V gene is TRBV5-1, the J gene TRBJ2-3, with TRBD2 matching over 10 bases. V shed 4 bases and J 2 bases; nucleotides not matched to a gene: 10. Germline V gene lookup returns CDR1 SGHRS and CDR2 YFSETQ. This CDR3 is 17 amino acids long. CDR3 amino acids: CASSPWTSGINTDTQYF. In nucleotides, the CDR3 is TGCGCCAGCAGCCCGTGGACTAGCGGCATAAACACAGATACGCAGTATTTT.

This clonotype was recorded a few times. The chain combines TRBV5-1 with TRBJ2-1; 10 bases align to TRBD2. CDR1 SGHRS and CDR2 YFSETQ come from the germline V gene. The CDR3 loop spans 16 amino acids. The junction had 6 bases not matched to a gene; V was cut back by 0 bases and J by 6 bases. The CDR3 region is CASSLGSGRAGNEQFF. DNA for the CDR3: TGCGCCAGCAGCTTGGGGAGCGGGAGGGCCGGCAATGAGCAGTTCTTC.

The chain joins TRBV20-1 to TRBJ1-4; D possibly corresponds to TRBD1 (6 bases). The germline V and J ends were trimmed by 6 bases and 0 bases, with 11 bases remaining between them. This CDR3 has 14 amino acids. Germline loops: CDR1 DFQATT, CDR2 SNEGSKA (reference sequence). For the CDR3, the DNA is TGCAGTGCAGGGGGTTTTTCAACTAATGAAAAACTGTTTTTT. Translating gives CSAGGFSTNEKLFF.

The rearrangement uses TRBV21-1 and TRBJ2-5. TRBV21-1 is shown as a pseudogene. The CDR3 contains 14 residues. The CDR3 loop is CASSKEERVVTQYF. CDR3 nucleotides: TGTGCCAGCAGCAAAGAGGAAAGAGTCGTGACCCAGTACTTC.

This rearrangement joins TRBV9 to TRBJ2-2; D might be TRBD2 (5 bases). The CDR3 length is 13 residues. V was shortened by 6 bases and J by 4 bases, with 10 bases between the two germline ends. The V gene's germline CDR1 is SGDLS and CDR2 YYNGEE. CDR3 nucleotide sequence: TGTGCCAGCACCCAAGGAGGCACCGGGGAGCTGTTTTTT. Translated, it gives CASTQGGTGELFF.

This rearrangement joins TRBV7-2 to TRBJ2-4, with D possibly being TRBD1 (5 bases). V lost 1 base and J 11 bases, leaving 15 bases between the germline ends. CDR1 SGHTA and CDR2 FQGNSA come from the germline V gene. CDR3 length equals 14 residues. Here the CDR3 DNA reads TGTGCCAGCAGCTTAGACGCAGGGCTTCGGGTTCAGTACTTC. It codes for CASSLDAGLRVQYF.

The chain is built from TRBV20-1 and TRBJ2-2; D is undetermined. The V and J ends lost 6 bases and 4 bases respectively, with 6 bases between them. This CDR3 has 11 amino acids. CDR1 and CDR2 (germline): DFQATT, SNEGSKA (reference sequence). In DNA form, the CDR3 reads TGCAGTGCCCCCATCACCGGGGAGCTGTTTTTT. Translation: CSAPITGELFF.